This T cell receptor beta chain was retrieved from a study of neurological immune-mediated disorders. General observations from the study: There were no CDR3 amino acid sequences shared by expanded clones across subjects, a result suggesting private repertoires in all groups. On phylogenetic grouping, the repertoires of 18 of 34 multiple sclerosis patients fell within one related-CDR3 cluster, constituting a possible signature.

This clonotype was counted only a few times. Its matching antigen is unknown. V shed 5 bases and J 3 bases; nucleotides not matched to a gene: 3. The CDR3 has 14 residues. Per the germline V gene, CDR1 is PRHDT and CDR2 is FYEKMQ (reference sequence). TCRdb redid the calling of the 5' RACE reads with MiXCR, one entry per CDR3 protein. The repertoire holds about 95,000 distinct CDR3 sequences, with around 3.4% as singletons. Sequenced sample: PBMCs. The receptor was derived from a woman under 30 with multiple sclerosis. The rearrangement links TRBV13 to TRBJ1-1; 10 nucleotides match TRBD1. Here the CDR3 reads CASSIGQGDTEAFF. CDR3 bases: TGTGCCAGCAGCATCGGACAGGGGGACACTGAAGCTTTCTTT.